This TCR beta chain was identified during a study of cytomegalovirus exposure and HLA in healthy donors. In the PCR, 60 Vbeta and 13 Jbeta primers were used. The method was immunoSEQ multiplex PCR; TCRdb's version includes in-frame clones alone and lacks a portion of them. The sample consists of 150,000 to 200,000 clones, about 75% of them appearing once. To note about this clone: The target antigen is unknown.

Germline values: CDR1 SGHRS, CDR2 YFSETQ. V lost 4 bases to trimming and J lost 0 bases; unmatched junction nucleotides: 5. This CDR3 has 15 residues. Broader study findings: The study labeled 164 TCR beta chains cytomegalovirus-associated.

The chain joins TRBV5-1 to TRBJ2-3; 7 nucleotides line up with TRBD1. This receptor was identified in a man aged 50-60 years in good health and CMV-seropositive. The sequenced sample consisted of PBMCs. The CDR3 DNA sequence: TGCGCCAGCAGCCTGGGACAGAAAAGCACAGATACGCAGTATTTT. Translating gives CASSLGQKSTDTQYF.